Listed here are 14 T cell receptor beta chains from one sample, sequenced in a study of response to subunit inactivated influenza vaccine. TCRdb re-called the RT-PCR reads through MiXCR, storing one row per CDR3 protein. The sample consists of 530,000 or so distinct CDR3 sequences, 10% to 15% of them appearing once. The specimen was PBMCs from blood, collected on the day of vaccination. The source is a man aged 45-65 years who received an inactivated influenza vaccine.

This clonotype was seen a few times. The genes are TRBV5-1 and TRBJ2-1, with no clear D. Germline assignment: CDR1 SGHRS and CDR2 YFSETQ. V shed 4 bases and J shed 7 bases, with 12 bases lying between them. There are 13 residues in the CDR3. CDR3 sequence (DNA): TGCGCCAGCAGCGTAGGGCCCACGAATGAGCAGTTCTTC. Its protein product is CASSVGPTNEQFF.

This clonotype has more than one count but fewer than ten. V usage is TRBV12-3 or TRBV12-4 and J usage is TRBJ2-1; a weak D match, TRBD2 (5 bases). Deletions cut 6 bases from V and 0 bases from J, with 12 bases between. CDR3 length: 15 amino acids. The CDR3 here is CASRFSVSSYNEQFF. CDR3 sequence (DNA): TGTGCCAGCAGATTTAGCGTTAGCTCCTACAATGAGCAGTTCTTC.

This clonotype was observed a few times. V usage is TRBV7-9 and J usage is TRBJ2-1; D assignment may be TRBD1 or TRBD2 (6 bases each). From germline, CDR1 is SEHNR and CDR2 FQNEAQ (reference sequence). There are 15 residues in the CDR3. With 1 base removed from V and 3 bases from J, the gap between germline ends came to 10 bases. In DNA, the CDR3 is TGTGCCAGCAGCTTAGACGGGGGCGACTACAATGAGCAGTTCTTC. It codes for CASSLDGGDYNEQFF.

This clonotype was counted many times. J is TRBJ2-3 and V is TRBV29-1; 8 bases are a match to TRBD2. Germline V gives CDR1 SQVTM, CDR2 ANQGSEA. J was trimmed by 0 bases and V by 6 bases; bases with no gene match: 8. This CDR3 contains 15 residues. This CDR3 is CSVVTSGASTDTQYF. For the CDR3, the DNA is TGCAGCGTGGTTACTAGCGGTGCTAGCACAGATACGCAGTATTTT.

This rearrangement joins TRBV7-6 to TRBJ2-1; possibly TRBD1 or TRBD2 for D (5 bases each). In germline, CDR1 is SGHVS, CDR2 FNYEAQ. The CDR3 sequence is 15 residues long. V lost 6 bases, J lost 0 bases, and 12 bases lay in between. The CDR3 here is CASSSPRGSYNEQFF. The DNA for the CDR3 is TGTGCCAGCAGTTCCCCGAGGGGCTCCTACAATGAGCAGTTCTTC.

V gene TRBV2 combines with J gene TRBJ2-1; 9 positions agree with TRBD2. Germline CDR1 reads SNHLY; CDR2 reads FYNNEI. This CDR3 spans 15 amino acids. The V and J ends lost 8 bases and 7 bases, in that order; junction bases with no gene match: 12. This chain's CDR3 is CASEGRLAVYNEQFF. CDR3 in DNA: TGTGCCAGCGAGGGACGACTAGCGGTTTATAATGAGCAGTTCTTC.

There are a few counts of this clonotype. DNA for the CDR3: TGTGCCAGCAGCCGTCGTAGCCAGGGGGTCGCAGATACGCAGTATTTT. Amino acid sequence: CASSRRSQGVADTQYF. The chain couples TRBV7-9 to TRBJ2-3, with 7 positions matching TRBD1. Trimming removed 5 bases from V and 4 bases from J; junction bases left unmatched: 12. The CDR3 is 16 amino acids. Germline lookup yields CDR1 SEHNR and CDR2 FQNEAQ (reference sequence).

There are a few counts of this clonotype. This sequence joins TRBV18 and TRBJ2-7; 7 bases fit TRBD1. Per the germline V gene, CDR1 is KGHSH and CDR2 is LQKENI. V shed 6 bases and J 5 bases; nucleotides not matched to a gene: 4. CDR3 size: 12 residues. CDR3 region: CASSLGQNEQYF. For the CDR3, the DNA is TGTGCCAGCTCCCTGGGACAGAACGAGCAGTACTTC.

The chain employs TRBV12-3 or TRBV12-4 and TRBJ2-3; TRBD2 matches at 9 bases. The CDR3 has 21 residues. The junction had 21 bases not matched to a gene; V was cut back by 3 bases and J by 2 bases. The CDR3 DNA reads TGTGCCAGCAGTTTTAGCTTTCTCGGGACTAGCAGTCGACGGGTCACAGATACGCAGTATTTT. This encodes CASSFSFLGTSSRRVTDTQYF.

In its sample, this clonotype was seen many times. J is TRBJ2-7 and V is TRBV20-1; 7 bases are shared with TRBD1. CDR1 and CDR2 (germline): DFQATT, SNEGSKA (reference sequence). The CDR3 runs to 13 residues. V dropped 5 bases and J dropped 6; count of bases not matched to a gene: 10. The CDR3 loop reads CSAPRQGGSEQYF. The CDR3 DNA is TGCAGTGCTCCTAGACAGGGTGGGAGCGAGCAGTACTTC.

CDR3 residues: CASRTDRNTEAFF. DNA of the CDR3: TGCGCCAGCAGAACAGACAGGAACACTGAAGCTTTCTTT. V gene TRBV5-1 combines with J gene TRBJ1-1; tentative D call: TRBD1 (5 bases). This CDR3 region has 13 residues. Trimming removed 5 bases at V and 1 base at J, with 9 bases between. Per germline, CDR1 SGHRS and CDR2 YFSETQ.

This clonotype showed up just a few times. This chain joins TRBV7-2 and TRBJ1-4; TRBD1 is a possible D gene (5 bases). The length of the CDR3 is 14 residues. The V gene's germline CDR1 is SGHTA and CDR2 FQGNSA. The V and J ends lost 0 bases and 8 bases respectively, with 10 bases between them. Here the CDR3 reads CASSLASRGEKLFF. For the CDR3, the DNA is TGTGCCAGCAGCTTAGCTAGTAGGGGAGAAAAACTGTTTTTT.

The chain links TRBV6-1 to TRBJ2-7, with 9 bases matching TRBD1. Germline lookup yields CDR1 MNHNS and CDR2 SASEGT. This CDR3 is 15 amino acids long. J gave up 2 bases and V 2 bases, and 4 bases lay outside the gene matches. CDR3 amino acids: CASSELGQGPYEQYF. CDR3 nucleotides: TGTGCCAGCAGTGAACTGGGACAGGGACCCTACGAGCAGTACTTC.

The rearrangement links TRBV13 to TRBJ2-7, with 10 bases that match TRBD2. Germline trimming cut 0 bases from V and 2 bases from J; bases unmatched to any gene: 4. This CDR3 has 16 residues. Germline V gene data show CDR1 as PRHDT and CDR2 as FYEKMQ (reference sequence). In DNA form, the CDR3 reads TGTGCCAGCAGCTTAGGCCCTAGCGGGAGTACCTACGAGCAGTACTTC. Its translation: CASSLGPSGSTYEQYF.